Below, 9 T cell receptor beta chains from the same sample are listed, as sequenced in a study of blood T cell repertoires in COVID-19. The protocol was immunoSEQ multiplex PCR, while the TCRdb copy is restricted to in-frame clones and leaves out a portion. Of around 400,000 clones listed, over 80% are singletons. Sequencing was done on a sample of PBMCs or T cells enriched from blood (not recorded which). The receptors derive from a woman between 50 and 59 years old who had recovered from COVID-19.

The chain carries TRBV6-5 and TRBJ1-1; possible D gene TRBD1, 6 bases. CDR1 and CDR2 from the germline V gene are MNHEY and SVGAGI. The CDR3 totals 13 residues. V lost 8 bases and J lost 5, with 15 bases in between. CDR3 sequence (DNA): TGTGCCAGCCGACCCGGGACATCGACTGAAGCTTTCTTT. Its translation is CASRPGTSTEAFF.

The genes are TRBV4-3 and TRBJ1-5; maybe TRBD1 (5 bases). Germline-derived CDR1 and CDR2 are LGHNA and YSLEER. The CDR3 sequence is 15 residues long. The germline V and J ends were trimmed by 0 bases and 11 bases, with 17 bases remaining between them. The CDR3 sequence: CASSQDRQYMTTQHF. CDR3 coding DNA: TGCGCCAGCAGCCAAGATAGACAGTACATGACGACCCAGCATTTT.

The chain combines TRBV3-1 (or the pseudogene TRBV3-2) with TRBJ1-3; D is possibly TRBD1 (6 bases). V lost 2 bases and J lost 1, with 15 bases in between. Germline-derived CDR1 and CDR2 are LGHDT and YNNKEL (reference sequence). The CDR3 has 17 amino acids. The CDR3 spells CASSQRQVRRSGNTIYF. CDR3 in DNA: TGTGCCAGCAGCCAACGACAGGTCCGACGGTCTGGAAACACCATATATTTT.

The chain joins TRBV2 to TRBJ2-7; D may be TRBD2 (6 bases). Between the trimmed V and J ends, which lost 9 bases and 5 bases, there was a span of 14 bases. Germline assignment: CDR1 SNHLY and CDR2 FYNNEI. This CDR3 has 12 residues. The CDR3 reads CASRGLLDEQYF. The CDR3 DNA reads as TGTGCCAGTAGAGGACTACTGGACGAGCAGTACTTC.

This clone was picked up a small number of times. The V call is TRBV27, the J call TRBJ1-6; D gene uncertain. The germline gives CDR1 MNHEY, CDR2 SMNVEV (reference sequence). Trimming took off 8 bases at V and 1 base at J, with 12 bases between the two ends. The CDR3 totals 15 residues. The CDR3 nucleotides read TGTGCCAGCTCAACTCCGTTTTCCTATAATTCACCCCTCCACTTT. As protein: CASSTPFSYNSPLHF.

V gene TRBV6-2 or TRBV6-3 combines with J gene TRBJ1-1, with no clear D. V was clipped by 4 bases and J by 0 bases, with 15 bases between them. The CDR3 covers 16 residues. CDR1 is MNHEY and CDR2 is SVGEGT in the germline V gene. The CDR3 coding sequence is TGTGCCAGCAGTTTGTGGTGGCGGGTCTTGAACACTGAAGCTTTCTTT. Residues: CASSLWWRVLNTEAFF.

The rearrangement links TRBV5-1 to TRBJ1-4; the D gene is possibly TRBD1 (5 bases). V shed 1 base and J shed 3 bases, with 7 bases lying between them. The CDR3 spans 14 residues. Germline CDR1 is SGHRS and CDR2 is YFSETQ. The CDR3 nucleotides read TGCGCCAGCAGCTTGACAGGTTCTAATGAAAAACTGTTTTTT. Translating gives CASSLTGSNEKLFF.

The chain combines TRBV4-1 with TRBJ1-5; a possible D gene is TRBD1 (6 bases). Trimming pared 4 bases from V and 5 bases from J, leaving 12 bases between. The CDR3 length is 14 residues. Germline-derived CDR1 and CDR2 are MGHRA and YSYEKL. CDR3 protein: CASSLREGDQPQHF. In nucleotides, the CDR3 is TGCGCCAGCAGCCTAAGGGAGGGGGATCAGCCCCAGCATTTT.

This chain links TRBV27 with TRBJ1-5, with 7 positions matching TRBD1. The V gene end was trimmed by 5 bases and the J gene end by 1 base; junction bases not matched to a gene: 11. Germline V gene sequence: CDR1 MNHEY, CDR2 SMNVEV (reference sequence). The CDR3 is 17 residues long. The CDR3 reads CASSPNRQGASNQPQHF. The CDR3 bases are TGTGCCAGCAGTCCCAACCGACAGGGTGCAAGCAATCAGCCCCAGCATTTT.